These 15 T cell receptor beta chains came from one sample sequenced in a study of cytomegalovirus exposure and HLA in healthy donors. With 60 Vbeta and 13 Jbeta primers, the PCR was carried out. The method was immunoSEQ multiplex PCR; TCRdb's version includes in-frame clones alone and lacks a portion of them. This sample has 170,000 or so clones, with around 78% found just once. Sequencing used PBMCs. Receptor source: a woman in her forties or fifties in good health and CMV-seropositive.

The chain carries TRBV7-9 and TRBJ2-7; 9 positions agree with TRBD2. Germline V gene lookup returns CDR1 SEHNR and CDR2 FQNEAQ (reference sequence). The trim removed 2 bases at V and 6 bases at J, leaving 8 bases unmatched. The CDR3 is made up of 15 amino acids. CDR3 sequence: CASSLRTAGGAEQYF. The CDR3 nucleotides are TGTGCCAGCAGCTTACGCACCGCGGGGGGGGCCGAGCAGTACTTC.

V and J are TRBV7-2 and TRBJ2-1; D is undetermined. Trimming took off 3 bases at V and 10 bases at J, with 10 bases between the two ends. The CDR3 extends over 12 amino acids. CDR1 is SGHTA and CDR2 is FQGNSA in the germline V gene. The CDR3 region has the DNA TGTGCCAGCAGCTTTGGGCGTTTCGAGCAGTTCTTC. Translating it yields CASSFGRFEQFF. Drawing the rest from reference TRBV7-2 and TRBJ2-1, the complete variable domain is GAGVSQSPSNKVTEKGKDVELRCDPISGHTALYWYRQSLGQGLEFLIYFQGNSAPDKSGLPSDRFSAERTGGSVSTLTIQRTQQEDSAVYLCASSFGRFEQFFGPGTRLTVL.

CDR3 residues: CASSAEYSNQPQHF. The CDR3 region has the DNA TGTGCCAGCTCGGCAGAATATAGCAATCAGCCCCAGCATTTT. The chain combines TRBV18 with TRBJ1-5; no clear D gene. V was cut by 6 bases and J by 0 bases, with 9 bases left in between. This CDR3 region has 14 residues. In germline, CDR1 is KGHSH, CDR2 LQKENI. The full variable domain, in which reference TRBV18 and TRBJ1-5 provide the parts outside the CDR3, is NAGVMQNPRHLVRRRGQEARLRCSPMKGHSHVYWYRQLPEEGLKFMVYLQKENIIDESGMPKERFSAEFPKEGPSILRIQQVVRGDSAAYFCASSAEYSNQPQHFGDGTRLSIL.

This clone showed up just once. CDR3 sequence reads: CASSLTDRENNEQFF. CDR3 sequence (DNA): TGCGCCAGCAGCCTAACTGACAGGGAGAACAATGAGCAGTTCTTC. V gene TRBV5-1 combines with J gene TRBJ2-1; 7 nucleotides align to TRBD1. The germline gives CDR1 SGHRS, CDR2 YFSETQ. The CDR3 spans 15 residues. V was clipped by 4 bases and J by 5 bases; unmatched bases: 9.

This clone has a handful of counts. V and J are TRBV28 and TRBJ1-5, with 7 bases fitting TRBD1. CDR3 length: 12 residues. Per the germline V gene, CDR1 is MDHEN and CDR2 is SYDVKM. The J segment lost 3 bases and the V segment lost 8 bases, leaving 1 base of the junction unmatched. CDR3 amino acids: CASDRVNQPQHF. CDR3 nucleotides: TGTGCCAGCGACAGGGTCAATCAGCCCCAGCATTTT.

This chain links TRBV7-8 with TRBJ2-5; the D is unclear. CDR3 length: 13 residues. Trimming removed 5 bases at V and 1 base at J, with 8 bases between. Germline V lookup: CDR1 SGHVS, CDR2 FQNEAQ. CDR3 nucleotide sequence: TGTGCCAGCAGCCTACGGTTCCAAGAGACCCAGTACTTC. Translating it yields CASSLRFQETQYF.

The chain has TRBV19 and TRBJ2-1, with TRBD2 identical over 11 bases. The CDR3 spans 17 residues. In germline, CDR1 is LNHDA, CDR2 SQIVND (reference sequence). V shed 4 bases, J shed 6 bases, and the junction held 11 bases outside the gene matches. Here the CDR3 reads CASSTQGLAERGNEQFF. CDR3 DNA: TGTGCCAGTAGTACCCAGGGACTAGCGGAAAGAGGCAATGAGCAGTTCTTC.

The V gene is TRBV27, the J gene TRBJ1-3; D is unresolved. V was cut by 1 base and J by 1 base, with 14 bases left in between. Germline V gene data show CDR1 as MNHEY and CDR2 as SMNVEV (reference sequence). This CDR3 spans 17 amino acids. Here the CDR3 DNA reads TGTGCCAGCAGTTTATTTGCCCCCCGAGCTTCTGGAAACACCATATATTTT. It specifies CASSLFAPRASGNTIYF.

Only one count was recorded for this clone. The chain recombines TRBV19 with TRBJ1-5; 10 nucleotides match TRBD1. Germline trimming cut 4 bases from V and 2 bases from J; bases unmatched to any gene: 11. Per germline, CDR1 LNHDA and CDR2 SQIVND (reference sequence). This CDR3 is built from 18 residues. The CDR3 reads CASSTRKGQGFGNQPQHF. The CDR3 region has the DNA TGTGCCAGTAGTACCCGGAAGGGACAGGGGTTTGGCAATCAGCCCCAGCATTTT.

This clone was counted between two and nine times. The J gene is TRBJ1-1, the V gene TRBV7-9, with 7 nucleotides matching TRBD1. CDR1 SEHNR and CDR2 FQNEAQ come from the germline V gene (reference sequence). V shed 5 bases and J 8 bases; nucleotides not matched to a gene: 11. This CDR3 has 14 amino acids. The CDR3 sequence is CASSMWGDREEAFF. The CDR3 bases are TGTGCCAGCAGCATGTGGGGAGACAGGGAGGAAGCTTTCTTT.

The chain couples TRBV15 to TRBJ1-5; D is possibly TRBD1 (5 bases). Germline values: CDR1 LNHNV, CDR2 YYDKDF (reference sequence). This CDR3 has 13 residues. With 3 bases removed from V and 7 bases from J, the gap between germline ends came to 10 bases. The CDR3 sequence: CATSRSREQPQHF. As DNA, the CDR3 is TGTGCCACCAGCAGGAGCAGGGAACAGCCCCAGCATTTT.

The chain combines TRBV28 with TRBJ1-2, with D hard to call. The CDR3 length is 15 residues. Germline assignment: CDR1 MDHEN and CDR2 SYDVKM. The V and J ends lost 2 bases and 0 bases respectively, with 10 bases between them. DNA for the CDR3: TGTGCCAGCAGTTTACGGTCCGTAGCTAACTATGGCTACACCTTC. It specifies CASSLRSVANYGYTF.

This chain uses TRBV19 with TRBJ2-7; 8 bases are a match to TRBD1. The CDR3 runs 15 residues. CDR1 is LNHDA, CDR2 SQIVND, per germline (reference sequence). After removal of 7 bases from V and 1 base from J, the junction contained 9 bases not matched to a gene. The CDR3 DNA reads as TGTGCCAGTACTTTAGCCGGGACAGGATCCTACGAGCAGTACTTC. Translation gives CASTLAGTGSYEQYF.

This clone was observed a few times. V usage is TRBV16 and J usage is TRBJ2-3; D call uncertain. The CDR3 covers 13 residues. CDR1 and CDR2 (germline): KGHSY, FQNENV. Trimming pared 1 base from V and 13 bases from J, leaving 15 bases between. CDR3 sequence (DNA): TGTGCCAGCAGCCAATTTTCGACCGAACGGGAGTATTTT. It encodes CASSQFSTEREYF.

The rearrangement links TRBV19 to TRBJ2-1, with D possibly matching TRBD1 (5 bases). Germline assignment: CDR1 LNHDA and CDR2 SQIVND (reference sequence). The germline V and J ends were trimmed by 1 base and 2 bases, with 9 bases remaining between them. The CDR3 has 15 residues. CDR3 sequence reads: CASSIGQGAYNEQFF. CDR3 DNA sequence: TGTGCCAGTAGTATAGGGCAGGGCGCCTACAATGAGCAGTTCTTC.